The T cell receptor (beta chain) under discussion was sequenced for a study of CD8+CD57+ T cells in acquired aplastic anemia. Study-wide context: Yields of DNA that came from sorted CD4+ and CD8+ cells averaged around 3 ug.

This clonotype was picked up a small number of times. Its antigen is currently unknown. This CDR3 has 15 residues. Trimming took 3 bases from V and 3 from J; bases not matched to a gene: 9. The germline V gene encodes CDR1 DFQATT and CDR2 SNEGSKA (reference sequence). Genomic DNA was employed as the template in profiling TCR beta VDJ and CDR3. TCRdb re-called the reads through MiXCR, storing one row per CDR3 protein. The sample includes around 430,000 distinct CDR3 sequences, more than 25% of them seen just once. Whole-study results and caveats: Around 30 was the count of CD8+ CDR3 sequences that patients shared with controls. CD8+ Simpson's diversity did not differ significantly between patients and controls.

Patients chosen for sequencing had CD8+CD57+ cells that had expanded, as shown by flow cytometry. At blood sampling, none of the patients had yet received therapy. The source material was sorted CD4+, CD8+, or CD8+CD57+ T cells (not recorded which) from PBMCs. This clonotype was sampled from a human donor with aplastic anemia. The chain is built from TRBV20-1 and TRBJ2-7, with 9 bases lining up with TRBD2. The CDR3 bases are TGCAGTGCTAGTTCGGCCAGCGGGGGGAACTACGAGCAGTACTTC. This translates into CSASSASGGNYEQYF.